This TCR beta chain was profiled in a study of OX40 agonist ivuxolimab in advanced cancers. Study-wide context: Every 2 weeks, ivuxolimab was infused into the patients intravenously at between 0.01 and 10 mg/kg. The eligibility criteria allowed prior anti-PD-1, anti-PD-L1 or anti-CTLA-4 therapy, and approximately 38% had some. Points from the study as a whole: People who partly responded at 0.1-3.0 mg/kg had some of the least clonal expansion seen. Clones of CD4+ and CD8+ blood T cells grew by week 6 at doses of 0.1 to 3.0 mg/kg.

V was pared by 4 bases and J by 2 bases, with 4 bases between. The germline V gene encodes CDR1 GTSNPN and CDR2 SVGIG (reference sequence). There are 11 residues in the CDR3. Worth noting for this clone: What it recognizes is unknown.

TCRdb's copy holds only in-frame clones and misses some; the assay was immunoSEQ multiplex PCR. The table has fewer than 75,000 clones, 87% seen once; the top ten hold approximately 3%. The gene calls are TRBV30 and TRBJ2-3; D remains ambiguous. The source of this sequence is an adult with an advanced solid tumor such as melanoma, head and neck, liver or kidney cancer. Material: CD4+ or CD8+ T cells sorted from blood, obtained in a trial of the OX40 agonist ivuxolimab. CDR3 nucleotide sequence: TGTGCCTGGACCGACACAGATACGCAGTATTTT. Translating gives CAWTDTDTQYF.